This T cell receptor (beta chain) was sequenced in a study of blood T cell repertoires in COVID-19. This CDR3 is 15 amino acids long. V was clipped by 6 bases and J by 1 base, with 13 bases between them. Germline CDR1 reads SGHRS; CDR2 reads YFSETQ. Clones were sequenced by immunoSEQ multiplex PCR, and TCRdb holds only the in-frame ones, with some missing. The table has roughly 210,000 clones, under 90% seen once. The specimen sequenced was peripheral blood. This sequence was found in a woman aged 80 or over with COVID-19, enrolled during active disease. The chain is built from TRBV5-1 and TRBJ2-2, with D possibly TRBD2 on 6 matching bases. The CDR3 loop reads CASTNRGKNTGELFF. CDR3 nucleotides: TGCGCCAGCACAAACCGGGGGAAGAACACCGGGGAGCTGTTTTTT.